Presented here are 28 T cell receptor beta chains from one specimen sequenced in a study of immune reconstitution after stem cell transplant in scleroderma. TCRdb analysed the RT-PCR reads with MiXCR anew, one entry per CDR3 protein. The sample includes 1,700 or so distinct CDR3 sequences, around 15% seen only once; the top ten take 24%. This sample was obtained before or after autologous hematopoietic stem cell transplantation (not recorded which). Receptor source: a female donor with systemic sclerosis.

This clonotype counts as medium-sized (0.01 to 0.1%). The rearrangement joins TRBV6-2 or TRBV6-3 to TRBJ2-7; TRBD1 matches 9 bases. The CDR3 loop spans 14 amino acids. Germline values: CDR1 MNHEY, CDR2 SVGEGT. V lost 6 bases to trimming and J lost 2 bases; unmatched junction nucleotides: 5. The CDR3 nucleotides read TGTGCCAGCAGCCCCGGGACAGGGCCCTACGAGCAGTACTTC. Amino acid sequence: CASSPGTGPYEQYF.

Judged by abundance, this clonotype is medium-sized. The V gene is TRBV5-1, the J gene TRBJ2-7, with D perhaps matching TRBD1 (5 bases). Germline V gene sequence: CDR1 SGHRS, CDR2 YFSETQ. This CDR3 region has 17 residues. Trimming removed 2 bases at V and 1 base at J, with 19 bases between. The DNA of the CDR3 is TGCGCCAGCAGCTTTTATCCGTCAGGGTCAGTATCCTACGAGCAGTACTTC. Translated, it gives CASSFYPSGSVSYEQYF.

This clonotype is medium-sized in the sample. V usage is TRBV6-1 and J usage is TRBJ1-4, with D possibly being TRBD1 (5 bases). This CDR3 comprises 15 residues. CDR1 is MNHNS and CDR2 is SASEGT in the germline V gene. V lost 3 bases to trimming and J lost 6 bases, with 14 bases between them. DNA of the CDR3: TGTGCCAGCAGTGACCCCAGGGTGGGGGATGAAAAACTGTTTTTT. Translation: CASSDPRVGDEKLFF.

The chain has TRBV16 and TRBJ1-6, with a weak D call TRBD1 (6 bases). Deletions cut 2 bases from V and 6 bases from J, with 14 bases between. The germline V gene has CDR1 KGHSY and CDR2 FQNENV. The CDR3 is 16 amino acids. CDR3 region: CASSQTDGGPNSPLHF. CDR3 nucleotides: TGTGCCAGCAGCCAAACAGATGGGGGGCCTAATTCACCCCTCCACTTT.

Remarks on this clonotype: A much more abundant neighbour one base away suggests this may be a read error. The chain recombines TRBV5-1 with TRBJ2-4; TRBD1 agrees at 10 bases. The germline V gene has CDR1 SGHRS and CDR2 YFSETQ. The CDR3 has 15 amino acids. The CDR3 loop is CACSLGQGELDIQYF. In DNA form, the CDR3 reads TGCGCCTGCAGCCTAGGACAGGGGGAGTTGGACATTCAGTACTTC.

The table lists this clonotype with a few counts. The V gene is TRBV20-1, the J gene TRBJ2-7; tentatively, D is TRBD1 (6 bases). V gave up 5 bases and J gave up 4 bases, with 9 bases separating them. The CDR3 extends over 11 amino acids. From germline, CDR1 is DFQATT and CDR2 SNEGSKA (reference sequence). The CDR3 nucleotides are TGCAGTGCTTCTCAGGGGTACGAGCAGTACTTC. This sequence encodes CSASQGYEQYF.

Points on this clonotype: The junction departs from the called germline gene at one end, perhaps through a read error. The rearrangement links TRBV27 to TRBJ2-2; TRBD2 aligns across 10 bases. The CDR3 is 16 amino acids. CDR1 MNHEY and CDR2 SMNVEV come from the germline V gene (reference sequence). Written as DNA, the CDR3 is TGCACCAGCAGTTTATTGGCTAGCGGGAGTCCCGGGGAGCTGTTTTTT. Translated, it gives CTSSLLASGSPGELFF.

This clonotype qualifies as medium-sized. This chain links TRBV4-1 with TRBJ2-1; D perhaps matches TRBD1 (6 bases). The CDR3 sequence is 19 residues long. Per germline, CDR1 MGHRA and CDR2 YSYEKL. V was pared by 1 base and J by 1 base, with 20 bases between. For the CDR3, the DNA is TGCGCCAGCAGCCAAGTTGCAGGACAGCTCCCTCTGTCCTACAATGAGCAGTTCTTC. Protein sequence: CASSQVAGQLPLSYNEQFF.

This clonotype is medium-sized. The CDR3 sequence is CSACQRKETQYF. The CDR3 DNA sequence: TGCAGTGCTTGCCAGCGGAAAGAGACCCAGTACTTC. V and J are TRBV20-1 and TRBJ2-5, with a possible D match to TRBD2 (5 bases). This CDR3 region has 12 residues. The V end lost 5 bases, the J end lost 3 bases, and 10 bases lay between the germline ends. Germline CDR1 and CDR2: DFQATT and SNEGSKA (reference sequence).

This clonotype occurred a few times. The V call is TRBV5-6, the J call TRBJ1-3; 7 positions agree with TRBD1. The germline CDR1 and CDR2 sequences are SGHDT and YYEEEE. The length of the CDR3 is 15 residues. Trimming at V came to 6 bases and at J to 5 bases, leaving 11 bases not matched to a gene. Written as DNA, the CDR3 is TGTGCCAGCAACCCGCAGGGGGGACAACGAAACACCATATATTTT. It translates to CASNPQGGQRNTIYF. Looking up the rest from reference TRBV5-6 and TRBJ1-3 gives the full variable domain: DAGVTQSPTHLIKTRGQQVTLRCSPKSGHDTVSWYQQALGQGPQFIFQYYEEEERQRGNFPDRFSGHQFPNYSSELNVNALLLGDSALYLCASNPQGGQRNTIYFGEGSWLTVV.

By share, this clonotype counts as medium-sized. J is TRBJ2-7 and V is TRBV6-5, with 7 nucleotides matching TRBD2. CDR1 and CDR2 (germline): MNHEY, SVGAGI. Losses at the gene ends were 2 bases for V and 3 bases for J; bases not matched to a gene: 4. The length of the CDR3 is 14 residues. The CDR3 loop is CASSYDGGYYEQYF. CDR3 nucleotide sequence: TGTGCCAGCAGTTACGACGGGGGGTACTACGAGCAGTACTTC.

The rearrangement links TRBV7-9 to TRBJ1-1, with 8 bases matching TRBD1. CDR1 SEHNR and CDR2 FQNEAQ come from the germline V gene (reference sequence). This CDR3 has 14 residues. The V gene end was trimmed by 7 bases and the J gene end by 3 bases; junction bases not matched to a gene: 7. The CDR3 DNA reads TGTGCCAGCATGGACAGGGAGCGGCACACTGAAGCTTTCTTT. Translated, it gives CASMDRERHTEAFF.

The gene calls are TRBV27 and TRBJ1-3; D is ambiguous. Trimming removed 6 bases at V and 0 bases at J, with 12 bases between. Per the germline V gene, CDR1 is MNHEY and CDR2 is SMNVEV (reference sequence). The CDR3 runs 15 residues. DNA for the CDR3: TGTGCCAGCAGCCCCCGACGGAGCTCTGGAAACACCATATATTTT. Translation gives CASSPRRSSGNTIYF.

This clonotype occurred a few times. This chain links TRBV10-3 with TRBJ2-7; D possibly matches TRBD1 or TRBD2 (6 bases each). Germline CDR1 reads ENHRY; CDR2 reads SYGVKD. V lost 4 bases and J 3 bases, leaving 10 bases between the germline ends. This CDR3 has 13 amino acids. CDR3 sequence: CAISAGGGYEQYF. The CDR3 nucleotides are TGTGCCATCAGTGCAGGAGGGGGCTACGAGCAGTACTTC.

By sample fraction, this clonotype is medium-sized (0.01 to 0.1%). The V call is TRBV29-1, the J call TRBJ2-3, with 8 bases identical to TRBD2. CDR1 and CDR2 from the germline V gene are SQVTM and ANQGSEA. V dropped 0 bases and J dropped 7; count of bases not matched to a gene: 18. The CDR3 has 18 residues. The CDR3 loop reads CSVEDPSLSGAPSNTQYF. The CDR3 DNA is TGCAGCGTTGAAGATCCCTCTCTTAGCGGGGCTCCCTCGAATACGCAGTATTTT.

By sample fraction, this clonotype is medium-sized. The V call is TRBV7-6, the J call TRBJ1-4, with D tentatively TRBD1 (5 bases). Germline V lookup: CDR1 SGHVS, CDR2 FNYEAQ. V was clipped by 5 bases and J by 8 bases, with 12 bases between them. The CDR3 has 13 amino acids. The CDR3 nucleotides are TGTGCCAGCAGCATCGCCAGGGAAGAAAAACTGTTTTTT. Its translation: CASSIAREEKLFF.

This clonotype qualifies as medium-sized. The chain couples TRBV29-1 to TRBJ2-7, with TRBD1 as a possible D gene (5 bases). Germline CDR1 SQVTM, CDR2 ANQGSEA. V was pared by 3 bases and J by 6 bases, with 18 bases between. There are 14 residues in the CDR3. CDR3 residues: CSVEEGKGSSEQYF. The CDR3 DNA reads TGCAGCGTTGAGGAAGGAAAGGGGTCGAGCGAGCAGTACTTC.

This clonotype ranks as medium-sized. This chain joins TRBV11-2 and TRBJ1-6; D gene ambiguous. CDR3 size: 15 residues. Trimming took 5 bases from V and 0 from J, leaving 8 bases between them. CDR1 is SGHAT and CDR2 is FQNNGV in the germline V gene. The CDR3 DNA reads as TGTGCCAGCAGCCCGGCCCGCTCCTATAATTCACCCCTCCACTTT. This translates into CASSPARSYNSPLHF.

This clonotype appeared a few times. The CDR3 bases are TGTGCCAGCATTAGCGGGTCCAGCTCCTACAATGAGCAGTTCTTC. It is translated as CASISGSSSYNEQFF. V is TRBV12-3 or TRBV12-4 and J is TRBJ2-1; 7 nucleotides match TRBD2. This CDR3 comprises 15 residues. With V trimmed by 7 bases and J by 0 bases, 6 bases remained unmatched.

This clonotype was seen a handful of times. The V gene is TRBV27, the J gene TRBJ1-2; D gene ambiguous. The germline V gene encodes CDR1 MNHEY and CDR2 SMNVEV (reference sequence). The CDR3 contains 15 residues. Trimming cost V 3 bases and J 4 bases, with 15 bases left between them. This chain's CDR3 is CASSLFTDGRYGYTF. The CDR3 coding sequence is TGTGCCAGCAGTTTGTTCACAGACGGACGCTATGGCTACACCTTC.

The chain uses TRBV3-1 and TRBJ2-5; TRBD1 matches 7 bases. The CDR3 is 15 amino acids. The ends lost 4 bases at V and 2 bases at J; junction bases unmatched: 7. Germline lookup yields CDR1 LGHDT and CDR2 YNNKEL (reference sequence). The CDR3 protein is CASSPGQGVQETQYF. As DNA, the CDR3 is TGTGCCAGCAGCCCCGGGCAGGGGGTGCAAGAGACCCAGTACTTC.

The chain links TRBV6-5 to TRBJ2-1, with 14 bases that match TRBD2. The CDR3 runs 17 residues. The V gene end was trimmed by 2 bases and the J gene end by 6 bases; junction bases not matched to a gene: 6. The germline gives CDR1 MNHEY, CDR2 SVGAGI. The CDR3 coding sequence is TGTGCCAGCAGTTACGGGACTAGCGGGAGTCTACCCAATGAGCAGTTCTTC. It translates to CASSYGTSGSLPNEQFF.

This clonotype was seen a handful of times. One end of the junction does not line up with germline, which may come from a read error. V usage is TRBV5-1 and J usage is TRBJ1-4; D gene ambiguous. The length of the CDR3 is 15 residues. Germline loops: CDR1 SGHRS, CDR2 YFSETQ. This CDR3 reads CASRLAGVTNEKLFF. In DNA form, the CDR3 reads TGCGCCAGCAGATTGGCCGGGGTCACTAATGAAAAACTGTTTTTT.

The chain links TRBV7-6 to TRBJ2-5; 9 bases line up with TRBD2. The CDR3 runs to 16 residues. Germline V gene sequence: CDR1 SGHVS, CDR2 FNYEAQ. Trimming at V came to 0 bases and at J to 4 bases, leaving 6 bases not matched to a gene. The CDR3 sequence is CASSLAGGGAGETQYF. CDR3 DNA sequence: TGTGCCAGCAGCTTAGCTGGCGGGGGGGCCGGAGAGACCCAGTACTTC.

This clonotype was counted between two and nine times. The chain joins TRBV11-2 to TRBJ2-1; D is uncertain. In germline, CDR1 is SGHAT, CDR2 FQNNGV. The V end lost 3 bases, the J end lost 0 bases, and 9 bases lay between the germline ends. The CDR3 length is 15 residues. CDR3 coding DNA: TGTGCCAGCAGCTTTACAGCCGGCTCCTACAATGAGCAGTTCTTC. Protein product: CASSFTAGSYNEQFF.

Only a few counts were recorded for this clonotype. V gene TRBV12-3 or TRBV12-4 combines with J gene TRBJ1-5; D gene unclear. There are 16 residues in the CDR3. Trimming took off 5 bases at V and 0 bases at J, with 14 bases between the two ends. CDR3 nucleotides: TGTGCCAGCAGTCCTCCCCCCCGGGGTAGCAATCAGCCCCAGCATTTT. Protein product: CASSPPPRGSNQPQHF.

The CDR3 is CASSFRQAGGPQHF. The CDR3 coding sequence is TGTGCCAGCAGCTTTAGGCAGGCCGGAGGGCCCCAGCATTTT. The chain recombines TRBV7-6 with TRBJ1-5, with D unclear. The V gene's germline CDR1 is SGHVS and CDR2 FNYEAQ. The CDR3 consists of 14 residues. Trimming shortened V by 3 bases and J by 9 bases, and 15 bases separated the two germline ends.

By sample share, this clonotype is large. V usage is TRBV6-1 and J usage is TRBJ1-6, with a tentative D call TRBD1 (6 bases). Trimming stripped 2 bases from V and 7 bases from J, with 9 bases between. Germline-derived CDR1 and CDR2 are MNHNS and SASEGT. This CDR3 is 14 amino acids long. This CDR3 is CASSEWGRNSPLHF. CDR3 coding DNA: TGTGCCAGCAGTGAATGGGGGCGGAATTCACCCCTCCACTTT.